This entry is about one TCR beta chain. The data belong to a study of blood T cell repertoires in COVID-19. Study overall: The study drew acute and convalescent COVID-19 samples from the United States, Italy and Spain. Sample material is recorded as cDNA or gDNA derived from T cells, B-cell-depleted T cells, or PBMCs.

How the authors handled the data: Researchers report that nucleated cell counts were estimated from reference gene primer amplification. Generated by immunoSEQ multiplex PCR, the TCRdb table keeps only in-frame clones and is missing some. V and J calls and clone size come straight from that table; D and trimming were deduced from the DNA. The data contain about 400,000 clones, roughly 89% of them singletons. Sequenced input: peripheral blood. The sequence was obtained from a woman aged 25 to 39 with acute or convalescent COVID-19.

This CDR3 is CASSIRGGEQYF. CDR3 nucleotides: TGTGCCAGTAGTATAAGGGGGGGAGAGCAGTACTTC. The V and J genes are TRBV19 and TRBJ2-7; the D gene is possibly TRBD2 (7 bases). Germline CDR1 is LNHDA and CDR2 is SQIVND (reference sequence). The ends were cut back, 2 bases at V and 7 bases at J, with 9 bases in the middle. The CDR3 covers 12 residues. The full variable domain, with the rest looked up from reference TRBV19 and TRBJ2-7, is DGGITQSPKYLFRKEGQNVTLSCEQNLNHDAMYWYRQDPGQGLRLIYYSQIVNDFQKGDIAEGYSVSREKKESFPLTVTSAQKNPTAFYLCASSIRGGEQYFGPGTRLTVT.